The 9 T cell receptor beta chains below come from one sample, sequenced in a study of T cells in localized non-small cell lung cancer. TCRdb keeps only in-frame clones here, not all; method: immunoSEQ multiplex PCR. The repertoire has around 1,400 clones, 20% to 30% of them found once; the top ten carry roughly an eighth. The input for sequencing was normal lung tissue next to the tumor, taken before any cancer treatment. The receptors shown here come from a woman aged 18-55 years with stage III lung adenocarcinoma.

This clone was picked up a small number of times. The genes are TRBV6-8 and TRBJ2-2; 7 bases fit TRBD2. CDR3 size: 18 residues. Germline lookup yields CDR1 MNHGY and CDR2 SAAAGT. V lost 6 bases and J lost 0; bases outside the gene matches: 13. CDR3: CASSPQFSGHTNTGELFF. CDR3 nucleotide sequence: TGTGCCAGCAGCCCCCAATTTAGCGGGCATACGAACACCGGGGAGCTGTTTTTT.

This clone has more than one count but fewer than ten. The CDR3 region has the DNA TGTGCCAGCAGTTACTTGGGGGAAATGGGCAATGAGCAGTTCTTC. Translating it yields CASSYLGEMGNEQFF. The gene calls are TRBV6-8 and TRBJ2-1; tentatively, D is TRBD1 or TRBD2 (5 bases each). Trimming left V 1 base short and J 6 bases short, with 13 bases between. Per germline, CDR1 MNHGY and CDR2 SAAAGT. CDR3 size: 15 residues.

This clone was recorded only once. The chain employs TRBV10-2 and TRBJ2-1; a possible D gene is TRBD2 (6 bases). Germline V gene data show CDR1 as WSHSY and CDR2 as SAAADI. V was shortened by 7 bases and J by 9 bases, with 16 bases between the two germline ends. The CDR3 has 13 residues. CDR3 sequence: CASTGLRGVEQFF. For the CDR3, the DNA is TGCGCCAGCACGGGACTCCGTGGGGTTGAGCAGTTCTTC.

This sequence joins TRBV18 and TRBJ2-3; TRBD2 matches at 7 bases. The CDR3 runs to 14 residues. V dropped 0 bases and J dropped 5; count of bases not matched to a gene: 2. Germline V gene sequence: CDR1 KGHSH, CDR2 LQKENI. In nucleotides, the CDR3 is TGTGCCAGCTCACCACCGGGACTATTAGATACGCAGTATTTT. This codes for CASSPPGLLDTQYF.

This clone is large in the sample. V and J are TRBV11-3 and TRBJ2-7, with a possible D match to TRBD2 (5 bases). Trimming pared 0 bases from V and 2 bases from J, leaving 14 bases between. Germline values: CDR1 SGHNT, CDR2 YENEEA. The CDR3 covers 16 residues. CDR3 DNA sequence: TGTGCCAGCAGCTTAGAGGGGAGCCGCAGACCCTACGAGCAGTACTTC. Residues: CASSLEGSRRPYEQYF.

V is TRBV18 and J is TRBJ1-5; a weak D match, TRBD1 (5 bases). The V gene's germline CDR1 is KGHSH and CDR2 LQKENI. The CDR3 runs to 12 residues. Deletions cut 2 bases from V and 7 bases from J, with 6 bases between. CDR3 loop: CASSPGAQPQHF. In DNA, the CDR3 is TGTGCCAGCTCACCAGGGGCCCAGCCCCAGCATTTT.

The J gene is TRBJ1-4, the V gene TRBV15; 11 nucleotides match TRBD1. This CDR3 contains 14 residues. Germline values: CDR1 LNHNV, CDR2 YYDKDF (reference sequence). Losses at the gene ends were 8 bases for V and 6 bases for J; bases not matched to a gene: 5. For the CDR3, the DNA is TGTGCCACCGCTTGGGGACAGGGGGATGAAAAACTGTTTTTT. Translation gives CATAWGQGDEKLFF. Drawing the rest from reference TRBV15 and TRBJ1-4, the complete variable domain is DAMVIQNPRYQVTQFGKPVTLSCSQTLNHNVMYWYQQKSSQAPKLLFHYYDKDFNNEADTPDNFQSRRPNTSFCFLDIRSPGLGDTAMYLCATAWGQGDEKLFFGSGTQLSVL.

The rearrangement uses TRBV14 and TRBJ2-2; weak D call: TRBD2 (5 bases). Germline V gives CDR1 SGHDN, CDR2 FVKESK. This CDR3 comprises 14 residues. V was shortened by 6 bases and J by 1 base, with 9 bases between the two germline ends. CDR3 nucleotides: TGTGCCAGCAGAAGTAGCGTGAACACCGGGGAGCTGTTTTTT. Its translation is CASRSSVNTGELFF.

This clone was counted only a few times. This rearrangement joins TRBV19 to TRBJ2-1; 11 nucleotides line up with TRBD2. The CDR3 is 15 amino acids. Per germline, CDR1 LNHDA and CDR2 SQIVND (reference sequence). Losses at the gene ends were 5 bases for V and 8 bases for J; bases not matched to a gene: 8. This chain's CDR3 is CASSQIAGGLDEQFF. CDR3 bases: TGTGCCAGTAGTCAAATAGCGGGGGGGCTAGATGAGCAGTTCTTC.